The 29 T cell receptor beta chains given below trace back to one sample, sequenced in a study of blood T cell repertoires in COVID-19. Sequenced by immunoSEQ multiplex PCR; TCRdb stores in-frame clones only, minus some. The sample lists around 130,000 clones, about 82% occurring once. Sequenced input: peripheral blood. Every receptor here comes from a man in his fifties with acute or convalescent COVID-19.

The chain recombines TRBV12-5 with TRBJ1-5; D unclear. The V end lost 5 bases, the J end lost 9 bases, and 17 bases lay between the germline ends. This CDR3 is 14 amino acids long. Germline V gene data show CDR1 as LGHNT and CDR2 as FRNRAP. This CDR3 is CASGPPEGERPQHF. CDR3 nucleotide sequence: TGTGCTAGTGGTCCACCGGAGGGTGAACGGCCCCAGCATTTT.

This sequence joins TRBV18 and TRBJ1-2, with D unresolved. The length of the CDR3 is 15 residues. The germline V and J ends were trimmed by 3 bases and 7 bases, with 18 bases remaining between them. CDR1 is KGHSH and CDR2 is LQKENI in the germline V gene. CDR3 coding DNA: TGTGCCAGCTCACCTCCAAGCCCTCGAGATAGTGGCTACACCTTC. This sequence encodes CASSPPSPRDSGYTF. Full variable domain (outside the CDR3, taken from reference TRBV18 and TRBJ1-2): NAGVMQNPRHLVRRRGQEARLRCSPMKGHSHVYWYRQLPEEGLKFMVYLQKENIIDESGMPKERFSAEFPKEGPSILRIQQVVRGDSAAYFCASSPPSPRDSGYTFGSGTRLTVV.

In its sample, this clone was seen a few times. V is TRBV7-3 and J is TRBJ2-2; D is possibly TRBD2 (6 bases). The CDR3 is 14 residues long. Between the trimmed V and J ends, which lost 5 bases and 6 bases, there was a span of 13 bases. Germline CDR1 and CDR2: SGHTA and FQGTGA. The CDR3 nucleotides read TGTGCCAGCAGCGCAGGCTGGGAGGCCGGGGAGCTGTTTTTT. This translates into CASSAGWEAGELFF.

Note on this clone: Distinct nucleotide sequences in the sample also encode this CDR3. The chain couples TRBV3-1 (or the pseudogene TRBV3-2) to TRBJ1-2, with D perhaps matching TRBD1 (6 bases). The ends were cut back, 0 bases at V and 2 bases at J, with 10 bases in the middle. This CDR3 region has 15 residues. In germline, CDR1 is LGHDT, CDR2 YNNKEL (reference sequence). CDR3 sequence reads: CASSQEGAPNYGYTF. The CDR3 DNA sequence: TGTGCCAGCAGCCAAGAGGGGGCACCGAACTATGGCTACACCTTC.

The V call is TRBV30, the J call TRBJ1-4; tentative D call: TRBD1 (5 bases). The CDR3 is 15 amino acids. The ends were cut back, 0 bases at V and 6 bases at J, with 14 bases in the middle. Germline CDR1 is GTSNPN and CDR2 is SVGIG (reference sequence). CDR3 sequence: CAWSVSGREDEKLFF. For the CDR3, the DNA is TGTGCCTGGAGTGTATCAGGGAGGGAGGATGAAAAACTGTTTTTT.

This rearrangement joins TRBV12-3 or TRBV12-4 to TRBJ1-2; D not certain. Trimming removed 10 bases from V and 2 bases from J, with 8 bases in between. This CDR3 comprises 11 residues. The CDR3 is CATRRNYGYTF. DNA of the CDR3: TGTGCCACCAGGCGAAACTATGGCTACACCTTC.

The chain uses TRBV27 and TRBJ2-1; D remains ambiguous. V was trimmed by 3 bases and J by 4 bases, leaving 13 bases between them. Germline V gene lookup returns CDR1 MNHEY and CDR2 SMNVEV (reference sequence). The CDR3 totals 15 residues. In DNA, the CDR3 is TGTGCCAGCAGTTTTGCCCCCTTGGCTTACAATGAGCAGTTCTTC. This codes for CASSFAPLAYNEQFF.

In its sample, this clone was seen once. The chain has TRBV5-5 and TRBJ2-5, with D perhaps matching TRBD1 (6 bases). Per the germline V gene, CDR1 is SGHKS and CDR2 is YYEKEE (reference sequence). CDR3 size: 13 residues. V lost 3 bases to trimming and J lost 3 bases, with 9 bases between them. The CDR3 spells CASSWQGKETQYF. The CDR3 nucleotides read TGTGCCAGCAGCTGGCAGGGGAAAGAGACCCAGTACTTC. Using reference TRBV5-5 and TRBJ2-5 for the parts outside the CDR3, the full variable domain is DAGVTQSPTHLIKTRGQQVTLRCSPISGHKSVSWYQQVLGQGPQFIFQYYEKEERGRGNFPDRFSARQFPNYSSELNVNALLLGDSALYLCASSWQGKETQYFGPGTRLLVL.

This rearrangement joins TRBV5-6 to TRBJ2-1; 7 bases agree with TRBD2. Germline values: CDR1 SGHDT, CDR2 YYEEEE. There are 13 residues in the CDR3. Unmatched junction bases numbered 3, after V lost 4 bases and J lost 5 bases. CDR3 sequence reads: CASSPGTNNEQFF. The CDR3 coding sequence is TGTGCCAGCAGCCCCGGGACTAACAATGAGCAGTTCTTC.

This chain uses TRBV30 with TRBJ2-7; D perhaps matches TRBD1 (5 bases). There are 14 residues in the CDR3. The germline V gene encodes CDR1 GTSNPN and CDR2 SVGIG (reference sequence). Trimming took off 4 bases at V and 0 bases at J, with 13 bases between the two ends. The CDR3 protein is CAWKTPRGSYEQYF. The CDR3 DNA reads TGTGCCTGGAAGACTCCTAGGGGCTCCTACGAGCAGTACTTC.

The J gene is TRBJ2-2, the V gene TRBV2; maybe TRBD1 (6 bases). V was cut by 8 bases and J by 4 bases, with 14 bases left in between. CDR1 and CDR2 (germline): SNHLY, FYNNEI. This CDR3 has 14 amino acids. CDR3 bases: TGTGCCAGCCTGGGGAACAGGGTCACCGGGGAGCTGTTTTTT. This encodes CASLGNRVTGELFF. Looking up the rest from reference TRBV2 and TRBJ2-2 gives the full variable domain: EPEVTQTPSHQVTQMGQEVILRCVPISNHLYFYWYRQILGQKVEFLVSFYNNEISEKSEIFDDQFSVERPDGSNFTLKIRSTKLEDSAMYFCASLGNRVTGELFFGEGSRLTVL.

This chain connects TRBV5-4 to TRBJ2-7; tentatively, D is TRBD2 (6 bases). With 1 base removed from V and 1 base from J, the gap between germline ends came to 9 bases. This CDR3 is 14 amino acids long. Germline V lookup: CDR1 SGHNT, CDR2 YYREEE (reference sequence). In DNA, the CDR3 is TGTGCCAGCAGCTTGTACGGGAGATCCTACGAGCAGTACTTC. Amino acids: CASSLYGRSYEQYF.

There are a few counts of this clone. The V gene is TRBV11-2, the J gene TRBJ2-4; TRBD1 aligns across 7 bases. This CDR3 region has 16 residues. CDR1 and CDR2 from the germline V gene are SGHAT and FQNNGV. J gave up 1 base and V 5 bases, and 8 bases lay outside the gene matches. Written as DNA, the CDR3 is TGTGCCAGCAGCCCTCCGGAACAGGGGGCCAAAAACATTCAGTACTTC. As protein: CASSPPEQGAKNIQYF. The whole variable domain, filled in from reference TRBV11-2 and TRBJ2-4, reads EAGVAQSPRYKIIEKRQSVAFWCNPISGHATLYWYQQILGQGPKLLIQFQNNGVVDDSQLPKDRFSAERLKGVDSTLKIQPAKLEDSAVYLCASSPPEQGAKNIQYFGAGTRLSVL.

The rearrangement links TRBV6-5 to TRBJ1-4, with D uncertain. Trimming cost V 0 bases and J 2 bases, with 7 bases left between them. CDR3 length: 15 residues. Per the germline V gene, CDR1 is MNHEY and CDR2 is SVGAGI. The CDR3 region has the DNA TGTGCCAGCAGTTACTCGTTTTCGACTAATGAAAAACTGTTTTTT. It encodes CASSYSFSTNEKLFF.

J is TRBJ1-5 and V is TRBV11-2; D is unresolved. Trimming took 0 bases from V and 7 from J, leaving 4 bases between them. CDR3 size: 12 residues. The V gene's germline CDR1 is SGHAT and CDR2 FQNNGV. CDR3 residues: CASSLEGQPQHF. CDR3 in DNA: TGTGCCAGCAGCTTAGAGGGCCAGCCCCAGCATTTT.

V is TRBV28 and J is TRBJ2-7; 10 nucleotides align to TRBD2. The CDR3 totals 14 residues. J lost 2 bases, V lost 10 bases, and 8 bases had no gene match. From germline, CDR1 is MDHEN and CDR2 SYDVKM. CDR3 nucleotides: TGTGCCACTTTCCCGGGACTAGCGACCTACGAGCAGTACTTC. Translating gives CATFPGLATYEQYF.

The V call is TRBV5-1, the J call TRBJ1-5; a possible D gene is TRBD1 (6 bases). V was cut by 4 bases and J by 7 bases, with 12 bases left in between. Germline CDR1 and CDR2: SGHRS and YFSETQ. The CDR3 has 13 amino acids. Written as DNA, the CDR3 is TGCGCCAGCAGCCCTACAGGGTCGCAGCCCCAGCATTTT. Protein: CASSPTGSQPQHF.

V is TRBV7-8 and J is TRBJ1-5; no clear D gene. This CDR3 comprises 17 residues. The V end was cut by 5 bases, the J end by 0 bases, with 17 bases between. In germline, CDR1 is SGHVS, CDR2 FQNEAQ. CDR3 sequence reads: CASSLSGRTDSNQPQHF. CDR3 DNA sequence: TGTGCCAGCAGCCTCAGTGGACGGACTGATAGCAATCAGCCCCAGCATTTT.

This clone occurred a few times. The chain has TRBV6-5 and TRBJ1-1; D is undetermined. The CDR3 consists of 14 residues. The V end lost 5 bases, the J end lost 5 bases, and 15 bases lay between the germline ends. Germline values: CDR1 MNHEY, CDR2 SVGAGI. The CDR3 region has the DNA TGTGCCAGCAGTCCGGACCTGGGAGGAACTGAAGCTTTCTTT. Amino acids: CASSPDLGGTEAFF.

In this sample, this clone turned up a few times. The CDR3 region is CASSLDSIVGAQYF. In nucleotides, the CDR3 is TGTGCCAGCAGCTTAGATTCGATTGTCGGGGCGCAGTATTTT. The chain uses TRBV11-3 and TRBJ2-3; D is possibly TRBD2 (5 bases). Germline V lookup: CDR1 SGHNT, CDR2 YENEEA. CDR3 length: 14 residues. Trimming cost V 0 bases and J 10 bases, with 14 bases left between them.

The rearrangement joins TRBV5-4 to TRBJ2-1, with 7 bases aligning to TRBD1. Unmatched junction bases numbered 4, after V lost 4 bases and J lost 6 bases. Germline CDR1 reads SGHNT; CDR2 reads YYREEE (reference sequence). This CDR3 has 13 amino acids. The CDR3 protein is CASSQGQLNEQFF. In DNA form, the CDR3 reads TGTGCCAGCAGCCAGGGACAGCTCAATGAGCAGTTCTTC. Together with reference TRBV5-4 and TRBJ2-1, the CDR3 gives the full variable domain: ETGVTQSPTHLIKTRGQQVTLRCSSQSGHNTVSWYQQALGQGPQFIFQYYREEENGRGNFPPRFSGLQFPNYSSELNVNALELDDSALYLCASSQGQLNEQFFGPGTRLTVL.

This chain joins TRBV2 and TRBJ2-3; 12 nucleotides line up with TRBD2. The CDR3 contains 14 residues. Looked up from germline, CDR1 is SNHLY and CDR2 is FYNNEI. The junction had 6 bases not matched to a gene; V was cut back by 8 bases and J by 6 bases. CDR3 in amino acids: CASSTSGRLDTQYF. The CDR3 DNA follows: TGTGCCAGCTCCACTAGCGGGAGGCTCGATACGCAGTATTTT.

V gene TRBV11-2 combines with J gene TRBJ2-4, with TRBD1 as a possible D gene (5 bases). This CDR3 is 18 amino acids long. The V and J ends lost 2 bases and 0 bases respectively, with 17 bases between them. Germline V lookup: CDR1 SGHAT, CDR2 FQNNGV. DNA of the CDR3: TGTGCCAGCAGCTTAACCCCAGGGATCCTTAAAGCCAAAAACATTCAGTACTTC. It is translated as CASSLTPGILKAKNIQYF.

The V call is TRBV30, the J call TRBJ2-2; D may be TRBD1 (5 bases). The CDR3 contains 12 residues. Germline-derived CDR1 and CDR2 are GTSNPN and SVGIG (reference sequence). V dropped 5 bases and J dropped 6 bases, with 10 bases sitting between them. The DNA for the CDR3 is TGTGCCTGGGCAGGGTCGGCCGGGGAGCTGTTTTTT. Protein: CAWAGSAGELFF.

The chain combines TRBV14 with TRBJ1-3, with D perhaps matching TRBD1 (5 bases). CDR1 and CDR2 from the germline V gene are SGHDN and FVKESK. V was shortened by 4 bases and J by 0 bases, with 7 bases between the two germline ends. The length of the CDR3 is 14 residues. Here the CDR3 reads CASSLGHSGNTIYF. The CDR3 bases are TGTGCCAGCAGCCTTGGACACTCTGGAAACACCATATATTTT.

V gene TRBV3-1 (or the pseudogene TRBV3-2) combines with J gene TRBJ1-5, with a possible D match to TRBD1 (5 bases). CDR3 length: 15 residues. Looked up from germline, CDR1 is LGHDT and CDR2 is YNNKEL (reference sequence). V was clipped by 0 bases and J by 3 bases, with 9 bases between them. The CDR3 is CASSQDTGYNQPQHF. The CDR3 coding sequence is TGTGCCAGCAGCCAAGATACAGGTTACAATCAGCCCCAGCATTTT.

The chain carries TRBV7-9 and TRBJ2-7; 7 nucleotides line up with TRBD2. CDR3 length equals 15 residues. The V gene end was trimmed by 3 bases and the J gene end by 2 bases; junction bases not matched to a gene: 7. Germline assignment: CDR1 SEHNR and CDR2 FQNEAQ (reference sequence). CDR3 loop: CASSLGLSPPYEQYF. CDR3 nucleotides: TGTGCCAGCAGCTTGGGACTAAGTCCCCCCTACGAGCAGTACTTC.

This chain joins TRBV9 and TRBJ2-2, with no clear D. Germline V gene lookup returns CDR1 SGDLS and CDR2 YYNGEE. V was trimmed by 0 bases and J by 6 bases, leaving 15 bases between them. This CDR3 contains 16 residues. The chain's CDR3 is CASSVESGLQSGELFF. The CDR3 DNA is TGTGCCAGCAGCGTAGAGTCCGGGTTGCAGTCCGGGGAGCTGTTTTTT.

The chain links TRBV5-6 to TRBJ2-3; no clear D gene. This CDR3 spans 14 amino acids. CDR1 SGHDT and CDR2 YYEEEE come from the germline V gene. V lost 4 bases, J lost 2 bases, and 11 bases lay in between. The CDR3 is CASSARSVTDTQYF. The CDR3 DNA sequence: TGTGCCAGCAGCGCACGCTCGGTCACAGATACGCAGTATTTT.